This T cell receptor beta chain is from a study of T-cell reconstitution after alpha-beta-depleted transplantation in children. With 5 bases clipped from V and 0 bases from J, the junction kept 8 bases outside the gene matches. CDR3 length: 16 residues. From germline, CDR1 is DFQATT and CDR2 SNEGSKA (reference sequence). This clonotype was counted only a few times. Molecular barcoding with unique molecular identifiers was used for the TCRbeta library. MiXCR, run by TCRdb on the PCR reads, gives a single entry per CDR3 protein. The sample includes some 260,000 distinct CDR3 sequences, under 30% of them seen just once.

The sequence derives from a female patient aged 2-10 years who had a stem cell transplant for congenital amegakaryocytic thrombocytopenia, so the T cells may come from the graft donor. This specimen was PBMCs, mostly from graft donor cells, taken 360 days after TCRalphabeta/CD19-depleted stem cell transplant. This sequence joins TRBV20-1 and TRBJ2-2; TRBD1 aligns across 8 bases. The CDR3 region has the DNA TGCAGTGCTCACTCTCCGGGACAGGCGAACACCGGGGAGCTGTTTTTT. Residues: CSAHSPGQANTGELFF.